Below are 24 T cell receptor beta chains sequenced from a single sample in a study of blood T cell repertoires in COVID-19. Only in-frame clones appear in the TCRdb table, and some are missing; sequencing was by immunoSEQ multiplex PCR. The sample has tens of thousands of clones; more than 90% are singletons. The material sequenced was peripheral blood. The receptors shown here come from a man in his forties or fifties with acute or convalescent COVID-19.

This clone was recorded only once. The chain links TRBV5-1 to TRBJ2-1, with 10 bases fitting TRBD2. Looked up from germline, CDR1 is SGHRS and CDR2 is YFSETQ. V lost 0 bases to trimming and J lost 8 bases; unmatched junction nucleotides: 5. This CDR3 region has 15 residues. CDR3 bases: TGCGCCAGCAGCTTGGTGCTAGCGGGAGCTTATGAGCAGTTCTTC. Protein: CASSLVLAGAYEQFF.

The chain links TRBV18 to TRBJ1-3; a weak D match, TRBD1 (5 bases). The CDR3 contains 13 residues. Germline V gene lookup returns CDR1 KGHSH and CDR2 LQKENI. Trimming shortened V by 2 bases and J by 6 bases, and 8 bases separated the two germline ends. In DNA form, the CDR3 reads TGTGCCAGCTCACCAGGGGCAGAAAACACCATATATTTT. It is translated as CASSPGAENTIYF.

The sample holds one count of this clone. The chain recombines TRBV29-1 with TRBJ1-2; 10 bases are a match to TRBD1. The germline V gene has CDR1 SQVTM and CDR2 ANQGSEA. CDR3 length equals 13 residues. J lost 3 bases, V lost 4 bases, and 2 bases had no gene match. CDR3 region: CSVAGTGDYGYTF. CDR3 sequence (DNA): TGCAGCGTTGCCGGGACAGGGGACTATGGCTACACCTTC.

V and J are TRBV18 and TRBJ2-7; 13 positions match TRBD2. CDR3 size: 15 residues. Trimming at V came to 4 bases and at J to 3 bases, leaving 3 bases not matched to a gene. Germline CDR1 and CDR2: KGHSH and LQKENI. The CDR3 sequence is CASSRTSGGYYEQYF. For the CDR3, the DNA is TGTGCCAGCTCACGGACTAGCGGGGGTTACTACGAGCAGTACTTC.

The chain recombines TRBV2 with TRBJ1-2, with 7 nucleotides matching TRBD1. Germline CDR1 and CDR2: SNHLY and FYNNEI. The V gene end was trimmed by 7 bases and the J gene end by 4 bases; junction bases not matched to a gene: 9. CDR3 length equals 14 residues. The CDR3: CASTRQGGLYGYTF. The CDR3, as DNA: TGTGCCAGCACGAGACAGGGTGGCCTCTATGGCTACACCTTC.

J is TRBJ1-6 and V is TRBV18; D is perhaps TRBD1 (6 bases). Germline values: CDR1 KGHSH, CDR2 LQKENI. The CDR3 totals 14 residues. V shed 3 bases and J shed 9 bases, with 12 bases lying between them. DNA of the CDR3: TGTGCCAGCTCACCCTCAGGGGAGCGTTCACCCCTCCACTTT. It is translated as CASSPSGERSPLHF.

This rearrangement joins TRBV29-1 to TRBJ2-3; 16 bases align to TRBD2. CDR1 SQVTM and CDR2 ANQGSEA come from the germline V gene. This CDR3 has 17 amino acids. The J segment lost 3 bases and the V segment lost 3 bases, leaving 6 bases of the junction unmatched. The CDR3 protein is CSVDGTSGREETDTQYF. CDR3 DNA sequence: TGCAGCGTTGACGGGACTAGCGGGAGGGAAGAAACAGATACGCAGTATTTT.

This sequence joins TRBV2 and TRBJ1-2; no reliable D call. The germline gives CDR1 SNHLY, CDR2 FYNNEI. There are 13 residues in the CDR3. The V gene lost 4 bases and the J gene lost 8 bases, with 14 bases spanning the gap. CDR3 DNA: TGTGCCAGCAGTGTAGAGAGGGCTCAGGGCTACACCTTC. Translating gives CASSVERAQGYTF.

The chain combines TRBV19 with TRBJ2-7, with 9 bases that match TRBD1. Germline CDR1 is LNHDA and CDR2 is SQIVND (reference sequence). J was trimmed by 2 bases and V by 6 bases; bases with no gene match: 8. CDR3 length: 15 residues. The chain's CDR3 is CASSVSGQGTYEQYF. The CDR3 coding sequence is TGTGCCAGTAGCGTAAGTGGACAGGGGACCTACGAGCAGTACTTC.

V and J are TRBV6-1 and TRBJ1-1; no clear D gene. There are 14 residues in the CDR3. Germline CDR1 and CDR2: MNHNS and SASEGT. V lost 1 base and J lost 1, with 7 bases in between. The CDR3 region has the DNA TGTGCCAGCAGTGAAGGTCTCAGGAACACTGAAGCTTTCTTT. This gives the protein CASSEGLRNTEAFF.

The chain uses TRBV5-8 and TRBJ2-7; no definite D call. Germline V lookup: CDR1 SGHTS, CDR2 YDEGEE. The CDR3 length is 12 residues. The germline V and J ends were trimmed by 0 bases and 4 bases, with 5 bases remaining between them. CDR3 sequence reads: CASSLGGYEQYF. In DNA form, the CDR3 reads TGTGCCAGCAGCTTGGGAGGTTACGAGCAGTACTTC.

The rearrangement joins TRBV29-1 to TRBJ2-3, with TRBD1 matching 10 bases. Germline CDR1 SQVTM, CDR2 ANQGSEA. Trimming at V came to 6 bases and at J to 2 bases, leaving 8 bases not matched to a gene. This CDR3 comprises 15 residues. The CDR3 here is CSVAGTGAPTDTQYF. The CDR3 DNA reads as TGCAGCGTAGCCGGGACAGGGGCCCCCACAGATACGCAGTATTTT.

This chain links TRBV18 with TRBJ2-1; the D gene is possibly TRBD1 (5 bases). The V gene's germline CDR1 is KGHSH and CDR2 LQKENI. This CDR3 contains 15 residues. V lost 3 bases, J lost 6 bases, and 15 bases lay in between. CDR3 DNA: TGTGCCAGCTCACCGAACTTAGGGCAGGGCAATGAGCAGTTCTTC. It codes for CASSPNLGQGNEQFF.

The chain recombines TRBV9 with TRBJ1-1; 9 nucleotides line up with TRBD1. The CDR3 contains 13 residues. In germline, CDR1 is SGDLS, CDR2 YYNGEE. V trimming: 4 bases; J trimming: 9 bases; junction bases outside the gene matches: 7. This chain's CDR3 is CASSPRTGVKAFF. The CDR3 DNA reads TGTGCCAGCAGCCCGCGGACAGGGGTTAAAGCTTTCTTT.

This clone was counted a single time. The CDR3 DNA reads as TGTGCCAGCAGTAGACTGACAGCTATCACAGATACGCAGTATTTT. This gives the protein CASSRLTAITDTQYF. J is TRBJ2-3 and V is TRBV6-5, with D tentatively TRBD1 (5 bases). The germline V gene has CDR1 MNHEY and CDR2 SVGAGI. The ends were cut back, 5 bases at V and 2 bases at J, with 14 bases in the middle. CDR3 length: 15 residues.

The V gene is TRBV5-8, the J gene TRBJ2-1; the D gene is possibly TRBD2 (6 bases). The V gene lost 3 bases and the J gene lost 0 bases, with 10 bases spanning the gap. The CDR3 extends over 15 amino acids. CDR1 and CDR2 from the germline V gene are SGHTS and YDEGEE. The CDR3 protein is CASSSTRSSYNEQFF. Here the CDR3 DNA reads TGTGCCAGCAGCTCGACTAGGAGCTCCTACAATGAGCAGTTCTTC.

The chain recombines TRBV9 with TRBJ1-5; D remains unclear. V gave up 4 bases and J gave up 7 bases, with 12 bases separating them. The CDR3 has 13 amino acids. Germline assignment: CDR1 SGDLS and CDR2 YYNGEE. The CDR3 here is CASSPRGEQPQHF. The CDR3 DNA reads TGTGCCAGCAGCCCCCGGGGAGAACAGCCCCAGCATTTT.

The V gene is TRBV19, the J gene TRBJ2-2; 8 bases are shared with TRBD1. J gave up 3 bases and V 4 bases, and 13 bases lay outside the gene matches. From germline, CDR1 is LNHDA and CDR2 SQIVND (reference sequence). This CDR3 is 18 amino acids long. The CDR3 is CASSTTRPGQVYTGELFF. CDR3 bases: TGTGCCAGTAGTACCACCCGCCCGGGACAGGTTTACACCGGGGAGCTGTTTTTT.

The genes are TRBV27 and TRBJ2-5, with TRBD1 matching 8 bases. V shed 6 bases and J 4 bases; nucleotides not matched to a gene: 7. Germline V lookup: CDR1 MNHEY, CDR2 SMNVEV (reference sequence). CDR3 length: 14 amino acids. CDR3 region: CASSLRGTGETQYF. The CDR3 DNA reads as TGTGCCAGCAGCCTAAGGGGGACAGGAGAGACCCAGTACTTC.

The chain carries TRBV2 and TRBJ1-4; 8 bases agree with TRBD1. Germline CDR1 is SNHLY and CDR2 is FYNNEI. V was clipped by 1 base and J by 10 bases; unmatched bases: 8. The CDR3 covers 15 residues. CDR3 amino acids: CASSEGGTGQGKLFF. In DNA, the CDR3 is TGTGCCAGCAGTGAAGGGGGGACAGGACAGGGAAAACTGTTTTTT.

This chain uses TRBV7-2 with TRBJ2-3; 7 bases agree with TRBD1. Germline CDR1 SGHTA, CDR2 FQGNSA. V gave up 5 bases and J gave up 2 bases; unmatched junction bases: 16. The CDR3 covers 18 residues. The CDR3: CASSPRGLRVINTDTQYF. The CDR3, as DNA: TGTGCCAGCAGCCCAAGGGGGCTAAGGGTCATCAACACAGATACGCAGTATTTT.

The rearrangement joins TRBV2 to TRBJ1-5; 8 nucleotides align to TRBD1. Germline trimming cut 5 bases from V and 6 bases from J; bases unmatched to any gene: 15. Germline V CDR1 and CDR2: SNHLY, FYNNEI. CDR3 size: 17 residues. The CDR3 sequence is CASSNRTGFSLSQPQHF. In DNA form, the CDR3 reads TGTGCCAGCAGTAATAGGACAGGGTTTAGTCTGTCTCAGCCCCAGCATTTT.

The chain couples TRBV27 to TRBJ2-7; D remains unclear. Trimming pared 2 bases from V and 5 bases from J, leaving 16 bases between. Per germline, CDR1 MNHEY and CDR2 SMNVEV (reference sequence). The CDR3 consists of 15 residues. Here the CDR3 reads CASSLRAIDMDEQYF. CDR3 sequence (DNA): TGTGCCAGCAGTTTAAGAGCGATCGATATGGACGAGCAGTACTTC.

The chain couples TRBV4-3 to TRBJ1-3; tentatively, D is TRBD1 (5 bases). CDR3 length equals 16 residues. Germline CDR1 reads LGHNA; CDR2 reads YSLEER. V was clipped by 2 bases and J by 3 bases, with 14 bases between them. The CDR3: CASSQSYRGIGNTIYF. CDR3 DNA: TGCGCCAGCAGCCAATCCTATCGGGGGATTGGAAACACCATATATTTT.